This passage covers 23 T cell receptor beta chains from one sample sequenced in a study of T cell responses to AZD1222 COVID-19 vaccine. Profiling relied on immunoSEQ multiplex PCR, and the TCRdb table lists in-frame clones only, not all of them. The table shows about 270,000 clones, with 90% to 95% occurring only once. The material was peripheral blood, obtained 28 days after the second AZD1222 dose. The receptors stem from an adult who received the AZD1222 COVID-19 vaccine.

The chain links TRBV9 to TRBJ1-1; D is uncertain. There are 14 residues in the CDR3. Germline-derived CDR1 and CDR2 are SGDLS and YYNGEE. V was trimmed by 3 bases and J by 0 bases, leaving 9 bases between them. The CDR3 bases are TGTGCCAGCAGCGCAAGGGAGTTGAACACTGAAGCTTTCTTT. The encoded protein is CASSARELNTEAFF.

The CDR3 here is CASSPRTGSYSNQPQHF. Written as DNA, the CDR3 is TGTGCCAGCAGTCCTAGGACAGGGAGCTATAGCAATCAGCCCCAGCATTTT. The rearrangement uses TRBV6-6 and TRBJ1-5, with 8 nucleotides matching TRBD1. The CDR3 contains 17 residues. CDR1 and CDR2 from the germline V gene are MNHNY and SVGAGI (reference sequence). Trimming cost V 5 bases and J 0 bases; bases outside gene matches: 9.

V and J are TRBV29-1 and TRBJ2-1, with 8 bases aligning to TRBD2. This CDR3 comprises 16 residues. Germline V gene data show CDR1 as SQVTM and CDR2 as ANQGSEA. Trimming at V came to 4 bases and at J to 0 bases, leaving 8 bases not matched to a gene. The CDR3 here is CSVGVAGPSSYNEQFF. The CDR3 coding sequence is TGCAGCGTTGGAGTAGCGGGGCCAAGCTCCTACAATGAGCAGTTCTTC.

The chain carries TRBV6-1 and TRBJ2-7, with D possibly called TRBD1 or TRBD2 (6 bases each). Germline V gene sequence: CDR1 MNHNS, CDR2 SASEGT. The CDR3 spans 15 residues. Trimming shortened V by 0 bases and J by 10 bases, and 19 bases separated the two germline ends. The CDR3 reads CASSEARLGGTGQYF. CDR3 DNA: TGTGCCAGCAGTGAAGCGAGGCTAGGGGGGACTGGTCAGTACTTC.

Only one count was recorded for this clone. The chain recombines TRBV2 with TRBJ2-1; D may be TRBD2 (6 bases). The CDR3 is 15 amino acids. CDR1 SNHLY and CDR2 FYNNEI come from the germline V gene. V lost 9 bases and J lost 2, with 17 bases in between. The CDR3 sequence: CASRKAGGAYNEQFF. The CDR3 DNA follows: TGTGCCAGTAGGAAAGCGGGCGGGGCCTACAATGAGCAGTTCTTC.

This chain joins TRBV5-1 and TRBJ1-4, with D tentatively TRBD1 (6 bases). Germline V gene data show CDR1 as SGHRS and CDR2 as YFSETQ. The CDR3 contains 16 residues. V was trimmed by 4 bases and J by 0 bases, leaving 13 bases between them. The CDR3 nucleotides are TGCGCCAGCAGCATTCCGACAGGATCAACTAATGAAAAACTGTTTTTT. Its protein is CASSIPTGSTNEKLFF.

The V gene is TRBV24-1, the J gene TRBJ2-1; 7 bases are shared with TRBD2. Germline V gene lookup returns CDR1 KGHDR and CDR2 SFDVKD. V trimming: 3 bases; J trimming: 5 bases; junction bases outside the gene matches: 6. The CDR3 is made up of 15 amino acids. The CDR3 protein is CATSDPSGPHNEQFF. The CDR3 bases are TGTGCCACCAGTGATCCTAGCGGTCCTCACAATGAGCAGTTCTTC.

The CDR3 sequence: CASSSSYRDEKLFF. CDR3 sequence (DNA): TGTGCCAGCAGTTCTTCCTACAGGGATGAAAAACTGTTTTTT. V is TRBV28 and J is TRBJ1-4; D perhaps matches TRBD1 (6 bases). CDR3 length equals 14 residues. Germline V CDR1 and CDR2: MDHEN, SYDVKM. V was cut by 4 bases and J by 6 bases, with 12 bases left in between.

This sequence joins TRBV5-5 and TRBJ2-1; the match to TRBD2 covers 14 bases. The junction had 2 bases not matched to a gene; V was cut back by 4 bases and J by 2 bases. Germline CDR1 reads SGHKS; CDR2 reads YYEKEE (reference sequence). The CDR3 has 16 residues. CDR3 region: CASSAGLAGAYNEQFF. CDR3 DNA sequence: TGTGCCAGCAGCGCGGGACTAGCGGGGGCCTACAATGAGCAGTTCTTC.

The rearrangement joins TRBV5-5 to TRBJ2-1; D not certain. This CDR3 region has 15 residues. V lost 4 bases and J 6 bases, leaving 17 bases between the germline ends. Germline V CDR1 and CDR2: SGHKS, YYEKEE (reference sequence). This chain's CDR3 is CASSLGPSTSNEQFF. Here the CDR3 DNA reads TGTGCCAGCAGCCTAGGACCGTCAACCAGCAATGAGCAGTTCTTC.

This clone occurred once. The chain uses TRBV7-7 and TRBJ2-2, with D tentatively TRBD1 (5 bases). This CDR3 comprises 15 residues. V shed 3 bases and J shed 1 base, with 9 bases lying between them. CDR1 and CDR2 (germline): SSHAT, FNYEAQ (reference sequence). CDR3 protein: CASSFETENTGELFF. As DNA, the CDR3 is TGTGCCAGCAGCTTTGAGACAGAGAACACCGGGGAGCTGTTTTTT.

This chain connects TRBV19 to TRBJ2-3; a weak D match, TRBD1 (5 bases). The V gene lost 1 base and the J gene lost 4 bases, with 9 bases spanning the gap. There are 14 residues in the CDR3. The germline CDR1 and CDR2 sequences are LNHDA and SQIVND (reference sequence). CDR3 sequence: CASSIAGAADTQYF. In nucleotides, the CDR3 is TGTGCCAGTAGTATAGCTGGGGCGGCAGATACGCAGTATTTT.

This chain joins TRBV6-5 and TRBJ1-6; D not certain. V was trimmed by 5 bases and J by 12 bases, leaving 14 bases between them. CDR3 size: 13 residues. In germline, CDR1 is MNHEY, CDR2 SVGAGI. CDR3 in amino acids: CASSTQSRGPLHF. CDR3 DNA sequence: TGTGCCAGCAGTACCCAGAGTCGGGGACCCCTCCACTTT.

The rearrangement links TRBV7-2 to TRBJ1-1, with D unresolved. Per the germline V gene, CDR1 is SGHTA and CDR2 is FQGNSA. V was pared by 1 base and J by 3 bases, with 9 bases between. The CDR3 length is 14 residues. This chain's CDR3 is CASSLGQAYTEAFF. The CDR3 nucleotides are TGTGCCAGCAGCTTAGGCCAGGCTTACACTGAAGCTTTCTTT.

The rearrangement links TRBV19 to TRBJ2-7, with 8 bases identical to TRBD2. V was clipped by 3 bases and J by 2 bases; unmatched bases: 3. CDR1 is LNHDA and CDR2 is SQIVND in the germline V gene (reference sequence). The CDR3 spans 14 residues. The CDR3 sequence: CASSITSGAYEQYF. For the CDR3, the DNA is TGTGCCAGTAGTATTACTAGCGGAGCCTACGAGCAGTACTTC.

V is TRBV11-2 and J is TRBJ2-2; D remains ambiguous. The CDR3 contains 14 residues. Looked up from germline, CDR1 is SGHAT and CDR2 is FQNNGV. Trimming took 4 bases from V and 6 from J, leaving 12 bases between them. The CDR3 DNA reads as TGTGCCAGCAGCTCCCCGAGAGGTTCCGGGGAGCTGTTTTTT. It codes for CASSSPRGSGELFF. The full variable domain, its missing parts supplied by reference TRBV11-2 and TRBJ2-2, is EAGVAQSPRYKIIEKRQSVAFWCNPISGHATLYWYQQILGQGPKLLIQFQNNGVVDDSQLPKDRFSAERLKGVDSTLKIQPAKLEDSAVYLCASSSPRGSGELFFGEGSRLTVL.

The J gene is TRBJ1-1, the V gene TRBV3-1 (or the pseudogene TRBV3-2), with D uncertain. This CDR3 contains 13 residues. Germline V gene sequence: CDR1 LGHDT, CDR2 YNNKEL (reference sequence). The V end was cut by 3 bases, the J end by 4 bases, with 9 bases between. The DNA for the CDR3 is TGTGCCAGCAGCCACGGGGAAACCACTGAAGCTTTCTTT. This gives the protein CASSHGETTEAFF.

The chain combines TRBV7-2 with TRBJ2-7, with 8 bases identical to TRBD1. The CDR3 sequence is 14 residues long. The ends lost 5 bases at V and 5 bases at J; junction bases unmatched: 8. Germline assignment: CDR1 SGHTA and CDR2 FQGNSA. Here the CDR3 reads CASSGRTGNHEQYF. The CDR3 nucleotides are TGTGCCAGCAGCGGACGGACAGGGAACCACGAGCAGTACTTC.

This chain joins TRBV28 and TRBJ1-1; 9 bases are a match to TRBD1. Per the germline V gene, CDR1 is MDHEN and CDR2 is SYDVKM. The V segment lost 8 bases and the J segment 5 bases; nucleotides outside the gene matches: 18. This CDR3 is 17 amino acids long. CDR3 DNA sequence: TGTGCCAGCGGAGCTCCTCACCACGTGGACAGGGGTACTGAAGCTTTCTTT. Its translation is CASGAPHHVDRGTEAFF. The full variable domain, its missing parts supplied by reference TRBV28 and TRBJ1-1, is DVKVTQSSRYLVKRTGEKVFLECVQDMDHENMFWYRQDPGLGLRLIYFSYDVKMKEKGDIPEGYSVSREKKERFSLILESASTNQTSMYLCASGAPHHVDRGTEAFFGQGTRLTVV.

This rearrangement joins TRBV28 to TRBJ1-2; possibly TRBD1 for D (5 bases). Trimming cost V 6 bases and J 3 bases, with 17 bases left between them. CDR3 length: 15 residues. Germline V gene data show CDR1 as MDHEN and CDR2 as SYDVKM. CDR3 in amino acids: CASSPGGTLDYGYTF. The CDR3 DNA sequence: TGTGCCAGCAGCCCCGGGGGGACCCTAGACTATGGCTACACCTTC.

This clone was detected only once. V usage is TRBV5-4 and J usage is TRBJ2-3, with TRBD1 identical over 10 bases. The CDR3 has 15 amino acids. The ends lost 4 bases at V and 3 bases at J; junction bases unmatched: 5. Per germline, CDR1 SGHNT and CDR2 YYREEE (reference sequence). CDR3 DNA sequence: TGTGCCAGCAGCACCTGGACAGGGGGAACAGATACGCAGTATTTT. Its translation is CASSTWTGGTDTQYF.

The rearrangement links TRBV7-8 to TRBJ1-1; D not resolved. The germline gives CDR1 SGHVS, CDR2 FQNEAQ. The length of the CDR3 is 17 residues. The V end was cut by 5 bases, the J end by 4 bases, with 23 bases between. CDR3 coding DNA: TGTGCCAGCAGCGGCGAGCGAAGTTTAACAGTGGCCACTGAAGCTTTCTTT. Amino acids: CASSGERSLTVATEAFF.

CDR3 nucleotide sequence: TGTGCCAGCAGCTTGGGGACTACCAGAGAGACCCAGTACTTC. Translating it yields CASSLGTTRETQYF. The rearrangement uses TRBV5-4 and TRBJ2-5; a possible D gene is TRBD2 (6 bases). V was trimmed by 0 bases and J by 4 bases, leaving 10 bases between them. Germline V gene sequence: CDR1 SGHNT, CDR2 YYREEE (reference sequence). The CDR3 sequence is 14 residues long.